The 20 T cell receptor beta chains in this list originate from one sample, sequenced in a study of T-cell memory formation after mild COVID-19. MiXCR was run by TCRdb on the 5' RACE reads, yielding one entry per CDR3 protein. The sample shows more than 300,000 distinct CDR3 sequences, roughly 13% of them seen only once. Material for sequencing was PBMCs or a T cell subset sorted from them (not recorded which). The receptors were sampled from a young man who had mild COVID-19 (a few samples of this study predate the infection). Cell type and time point are not known.

This clonotype has at least ten counts. This sequence joins TRBV7-2 and TRBJ2-3; D uncertain. Deletions cut 3 bases from V and 3 bases from J, with 7 bases between. The CDR3 totals 13 residues. Germline loops: CDR1 SGHTA, CDR2 FQGNSA. The CDR3 nucleotides read TGTGCCAGCAGCTTCGGCGGTACAGATACGCAGTATTTT. Amino acids: CASSFGGTDTQYF.

In its sample, this clonotype was seen a few times. This sequence joins TRBV5-1 and TRBJ1-6; D gene uncertain. Germline V gene data show CDR1 as SGHRS and CDR2 as YFSETQ. V was shortened by 0 bases and J by 6 bases, with 10 bases between the two germline ends. The CDR3 is 15 residues long. The CDR3 sequence is CASSLAVGPNSPLHF. DNA for the CDR3: TGCGCCAGCAGCTTGGCCGTCGGACCTAATTCACCCCTCCACTTT.

As DNA, the CDR3 is TGCGCCAGCAGCCAAGATGGGGGGAGCTCCTACAATGAGCAGTTCTTC. It translates to CASSQDGGSSYNEQFF. V is TRBV4-1 and J is TRBJ2-1; tentatively, D is TRBD2 (6 bases). CDR1 and CDR2 (germline): MGHRA, YSYEKL. The CDR3 covers 16 residues. V dropped 0 bases and J dropped 0 bases, with 9 bases sitting between them.

Only a few counts were recorded for this clonotype. The chain combines TRBV5-5 with TRBJ2-5; no firm D call. The length of the CDR3 is 13 residues. Trimming took off 6 bases at V and 3 bases at J, with 12 bases between the two ends. Germline values: CDR1 SGHKS, CDR2 YYEKEE (reference sequence). The CDR3 sequence is CASTLVVEETQYF. In DNA form, the CDR3 reads TGTGCCAGCACCCTCGTAGTTGAAGAGACCCAGTACTTC.

The chain employs TRBV28 and TRBJ2-2, with D unclear. The V gene's germline CDR1 is MDHEN and CDR2 SYDVKM. Trimming cost V 3 bases and J 5 bases, with 13 bases left between them. The CDR3 sequence is 15 residues long. This CDR3 reads CASSFGSDGTGELFF. In DNA form, the CDR3 reads TGTGCCAGCAGTTTTGGGTCAGATGGGACCGGGGAGCTGTTTTTT.

This sequence joins TRBV16 and TRBJ2-3; 7 bases line up with TRBD1. CDR1 is KGHSY and CDR2 is FQNENV in the germline V gene. The CDR3 runs 16 residues. Unmatched junction bases numbered 5, after V lost 0 bases and J lost 2 bases. CDR3 in amino acids: CASSQSIGGVTDTQYF. CDR3 DNA: TGTGCCAGCAGCCAATCCATAGGGGGCGTCACAGATACGCAGTATTTT.

This clonotype came up many times. The chain recombines TRBV28 with TRBJ2-7; TRBD1 matches at 9 bases. This CDR3 spans 15 amino acids. Germline CDR1 is MDHEN and CDR2 is SYDVKM. J lost 2 bases, V lost 4 bases, and 6 bases had no gene match. In DNA form, the CDR3 reads TGTGCCAGCAGTTCTCCGGGACAGGGACCCTACGAGCAGTACGTC. Residues: CASSSPGQGPYEQYV.

This chain uses TRBV30 with TRBJ1-1; TRBD1 might be the D (6 bases). Germline V gene lookup returns CDR1 GTSNPN and CDR2 SVGIG (reference sequence). The CDR3 sequence is 13 residues long. V gave up 2 bases and J gave up 5 bases, with 12 bases separating them. CDR3 in DNA: TGTGCCTGGAGTCTGGGGGCATATACTGAAGCTTTCTTT. This gives the protein CAWSLGAYTEAFF.

The chain joins TRBV5-1 to TRBJ2-3, with 9 bases matching TRBD2. CDR3 length: 14 amino acids. The V and J ends lost 4 bases and 4 bases, in that order; junction bases with no gene match: 4. Germline V gene lookup returns CDR1 SGHRS and CDR2 YFSETQ. The CDR3 DNA reads as TGCGCCAGCAGCGGCGGGGGGGCAGCAGATACGCAGTATTTT. It codes for CASSGGGAADTQYF.

This clonotype has a handful of counts. This chain links TRBV7-9 with TRBJ1-1, with 8 bases fitting TRBD1. CDR3 size: 15 residues. With 3 bases clipped from V and 1 base from J, the junction kept 4 bases outside the gene matches. Germline values: CDR1 SEHNR, CDR2 FQNEAQ (reference sequence). For the CDR3, the DNA is TGTGCCAGCAGCTTGATACAGGGGGAGAACACTGAAGCTTTCTTT. Its protein is CASSLIQGENTEAFF.

This clonotype was detected a few times. The rearrangement uses TRBV9 and TRBJ2-5, with a tentative D call TRBD1 (5 bases). V was clipped by 0 bases and J by 2 bases, with 11 bases between them. Germline V CDR1 and CDR2: SGDLS, YYNGEE. The CDR3 loop spans 15 amino acids. The chain's CDR3 is CASSVGRARQETQYF. In DNA form, the CDR3 reads TGTGCCAGCAGCGTAGGCAGGGCCCGGCAAGAGACCCAGTACTTC.

This clonotype was observed a handful of times. The chain employs TRBV28 and TRBJ2-7, with D perhaps TRBD1 or TRBD2 (5 bases each). The germline CDR1 and CDR2 sequences are MDHEN and SYDVKM. The V end was cut by 5 bases, the J end by 7 bases, with 18 bases between. The CDR3 consists of 14 residues. The CDR3 DNA reads as TGTGCCAGCAGTACCCGGACGGGGCCCCTGGAGCAGTACGTC. It yields the protein CASSTRTGPLEQYV.

The chain combines TRBV7-8 with TRBJ2-3; D unresolved. CDR1 and CDR2 from the germline V gene are SGHVS and FQNEAQ. Trimming took off 2 bases at V and 5 bases at J, with 17 bases between the two ends. This CDR3 is 16 amino acids long. CDR3 region: CASSLLGRTLGDTQYF. CDR3 DNA: TGTGCCAGCAGCTTACTCGGCAGGACCCTGGGAGATACGCAGTATTTT.

The chain carries TRBV18 and TRBJ1-2; D might be TRBD1 (6 bases). The CDR3 is 14 amino acids. The ends were cut back, 2 bases at V and 4 bases at J, with 11 bases in the middle. CDR1 and CDR2 from the germline V gene are KGHSH and LQKENI. CDR3 bases: TGTGCCAGCTCACCAGAACAGGGAGTCTATGGCTACACCTTC. Protein sequence: CASSPEQGVYGYTF.

This clonotype was observed a few times. The chain has TRBV29-1 and TRBJ2-3; D possibly matches TRBD1 or TRBD2 (5 bases each). Germline CDR1 is SQVTM and CDR2 is ANQGSEA. The CDR3 totals 14 residues. V dropped 3 bases and J dropped 5 bases, with 15 bases sitting between them. For the CDR3, the DNA is TGCAGCGTTGATGGGGGAGCAGATGTAGATACGCAGTATTTT. Translation: CSVDGGADVDTQYF.

At least ten counts were recorded for this clonotype. The gene calls are TRBV7-2 and TRBJ2-7, with D maybe TRBD1 (6 bases). V was pared by 5 bases and J by 0 bases, with 14 bases between. Germline V CDR1 and CDR2: SGHTA, FQGNSA. The CDR3 has 15 residues. This CDR3 reads CASSPEGTHSYEQYF. The CDR3 DNA is TGTGCCAGCAGCCCCGAAGGGACACACTCCTACGAGCAGTACTTC.

This rearrangement joins TRBV9 to TRBJ1-2; the D is unclear. This CDR3 comprises 12 residues. The germline V gene encodes CDR1 SGDLS and CDR2 YYNGEE. Trimming pared 6 bases from V and 4 bases from J, leaving 10 bases between. CDR3 nucleotides: TGTGCCAGCAAACGAGGGAGCTATGGCTACACCTTC. Protein sequence: CASKRGSYGYTF. The entire variable domain, with the rest obtained from reference TRBV9 and TRBJ1-2, is as follows: DSGVTQTPKHLITATGQRVTLRCSPRSGDLSVYWYQQSLDQGLQFLIQYYNGEERAKGNILERFSAQQFPDLHSELNLSSLELGDSALYFCASKRGSYGYTFGSGTRLTVV.

In its sample, this clonotype was seen many times. V gene TRBV5-1 combines with J gene TRBJ2-2; 8 bases align to TRBD1. The CDR3 contains 15 residues. Germline CDR1 SGHRS, CDR2 YFSETQ. Germline trimming cut 4 bases from V and 5 bases from J; bases unmatched to any gene: 7. The CDR3, as DNA: TGCGCCAGCAGCACCGGGACAGGAGCAACCGGGGAGCTGTTTTTT. Its translation: CASSTGTGATGELFF.

This chain joins TRBV19 and TRBJ1-4; D gene unclear. Germline values: CDR1 LNHDA, CDR2 SQIVND (reference sequence). The V end was cut by 3 bases, the J end by 8 bases, with 10 bases between. The CDR3 length is 13 residues. The CDR3: CASSIHAGEKLFF. CDR3 sequence (DNA): TGTGCCAGTAGTATTCACGCGGGGGAAAAACTGTTTTTT. The whole variable domain, filled in from reference TRBV19 and TRBJ1-4, reads DGGITQSPKYLFRKEGQNVTLSCEQNLNHDAMYWYRQDPGQGLRLIYYSQIVNDFQKGDIAEGYSVSREKKESFPLTVTSAQKNPTAFYLCASSIHAGEKLFFGSGTQLSVL.

Only a few counts were recorded for this clonotype. The chain carries TRBV28 and TRBJ1-1, with D unresolved. The CDR3 is made up of 13 amino acids. Germline V gene data show CDR1 as MDHEN and CDR2 as SYDVKM. V lost 2 bases to trimming and J lost 2 bases, with 6 bases between them. The CDR3 sequence is CASSLPLNTEAFF. CDR3 nucleotide sequence: TGTGCCAGCAGTTTACCCCTCAACACTGAAGCTTTCTTT.